These T cell receptor beta chains were read from a single sample in a study of blood T cell repertoires in COVID-19. Profiled with immunoSEQ multiplex PCR; TCRdb holds only in-frame clones, not every one. The sample gives some 240,000 clones, roughly 90% of which show up once; approximately 2.1% is in the top ten. Specimen: peripheral blood. These receptor sequences come from a woman between 55 and 75 years old with COVID-19, enrolled during active disease. Each CDR3 is given with its conserved first and last residue. The order of the fields is V gene, clone size, J gene, D gene, CDR3 protein, CDR3 DNA. D genes are given only for firm matches. For some rows the clone size is stated as once, few or many, or as a class when expanded; others skip it.

>TRBV3-1/TRBV3-2|NA|TRBJ2-7|NA
CASSHASDEQYF
TGTGCCAGCAGTCATGCGTCTGACGAGCAGTACTTC
>TRBV28|NA|TRBJ2-3|TRBD1
CASSSPGQGTDTQYF
TGTGCCAGCAGTTCACCGGGACAGGGCACAGATACGCAGTATTTT
>TRBV6-5|NA|TRBJ2-7|NA
CASSRRDYEQYF
TGTGCCAGCAGTAGGAGAGACTACGAGCAGTACTTC
>TRBV18|NA|TRBJ1-6|TRBD1
CASSPRDRTSPLHF
TGTGCCAGCTCACCTCGGGACAGGACGTCACCCCTCCACTTT
>TRBV13|NA|TRBJ1-1|TRBD1
CASSSRQGMNTEAFF
TGTGCCAGCAGCTCCCGACAGGGGATGAACACTGAAGCTTTCTTT
>TRBV4-1|once|TRBJ2-5|NA
CASSLTGQRQETQYF
TGCGCCAGCAGCCTTACAGGACAGCGACAAGAGACCCAGTACTTC
>TRBV11-2|NA|TRBJ2-1|NA
CASSLDPTTYNEQFF
TGTGCCAGCAGCTTAGACCCAACGACTTACAATGAGCAGTTCTTC
>TRBV19|NA|TRBJ2-7|NA
CATTRGWEQYF
TGTGCCACCACTCGGGGGTGGGAGCAGTACTTC
>TRBV3-1/TRBV3-2|NA|TRBJ2-5|TRBD1
CASSHNRRTGGDLETQYF
TGTGCCAGCAGCCATAACCGGAGGACAGGGGGTGATCTAGAGACCCAGTACTTC
>TRBV27|NA|TRBJ2-5|TRBD2
CASSQPTSGGARETQYF
TGTGCCAGCAGTCAACCGACTAGCGGGGGGGCCCGCGAGACCCAGTACTTC
>TRBV6-6|once|TRBJ2-7|TRBD1
CASSRTGGNYEQYF
TGTGCCAGCAGCAGGACAGGGGGAAATTACGAGCAGTACTTC
>TRBV19|NA|TRBJ1-5|NA
CASSNRDQPQHF
TGTGCCAGTAGTAACAGGGATCAGCCCCAGCATTTT
>TRBV15|NA|TRBJ1-3|NA
CATRRTVGNTIYF
TGTGCCACCAGGAGGACAGTTGGAAACACCATATATTTT
>TRBV7-9|NA|TRBJ1-6|NA
CASSPVHSSPPLHF
TGTGCCAGCAGCCCCGTTCACAGTTCTCCACCCCTCCACTTT
>TRBV7-2|once|TRBJ1-3|NA
CASSLSRAGNTIYF
TGTGCCAGCAGCTTATCCAGGGCTGGAAACACCATATATTTT
>TRBV11-2|NA|TRBJ2-2|NA
CASSFSGTNTGELFF
TGTGCCAGCAGCTTCTCGGGAACGAACACCGGGGAGCTGTTTTTT
>TRBV4-3|NA|TRBJ2-7|TRBD2
CASSQLGGSSYEQYF
TGCGCCAGCAGCCAATTGGGGGGGAGCTCCTACGAGCAGTACTTC
>TRBV4-1|NA|TRBJ2-3|NA
CASSQALRVLGTDTQYF
TGCGCCAGCAGCCAGGCCCTTCGGGTTTTGGGCACAGATACGCAGTATTTT
>TRBV25-1|few|TRBJ1-4|TRBD1
CASSGEMGTGNEKLFF
TGTGCCAGCAGTGGAGAGATGGGGACAGGGAATGAAAAACTGTTTTTT
>TRBV12-5|NA|TRBJ1-2|NA
CASGFGQHPYTF
TGTGCTAGTGGTTTCGGACAGCACCCCTACACCTTC
>TRBV4-3|NA|TRBJ2-2|NA
CASSQDRSLQVGELFF
TGCGCCAGCAGCCAAGATAGATCTCTCCAAGTCGGGGAGCTGTTTTTT
>TRBV19|NA|TRBJ1-1|NA
CASSFGAGSEAFF
TGTGCCAGTAGTTTTGGCGCGGGTTCTGAAGCTTTCTTT
>TRBV9|NA|TRBJ2-2|TRBD1
CASSVHRGLKTGELFF
TGTGCCAGCAGCGTTCACAGGGGGCTTAAAACCGGGGAGCTGTTTTTT
>TRBV7-8|NA|TRBJ1-1|NA
CASSRNRVGTEAFF
TGTGCCAGCAGCCGCAACAGGGTTGGCACTGAAGCTTTCTTT
>TRBV4-3|few|TRBJ1-5|TRBD1
CASSQGQGTSQPQHF
TGCGCCAGCAGCCAAGGACAGGGGACCTCTCAGCCCCAGCATTTT
>TRBV19|NA|TRBJ1-3|NA
CASSVSSGNTIYF
TGTGCCAGTAGTGTATCCTCTGGAAACACCATATATTTT
>TRBV5-1|once|TRBJ2-5|NA
CASSSRLRPQETQYF
TGCGCCAGCAGCTCCCGACTGAGGCCCCAAGAGACCCAGTACTTC
>TRBV4-3|NA|TRBJ1-1|NA
CASSQEGRSTEAFF
TGCGCCAGCAGCCAAGAGGGGAGGAGCACTGAAGCTTTCTTT
>TRBV7-9|NA|TRBJ1-2|NA
CASQREGNYGYTF
TGTGCCAGCCAACGGGAGGGTAACTATGGCTACACCTTC
>TRBV27|NA|TRBJ1-2|NA
CASSFMGAQGYGYTF
TGTGCCAGCAGTTTTATGGGAGCACAGGGCTATGGCTACACCTTC
>TRBV5-4|NA|TRBJ2-1|TRBD2
CASSFGAGGPRNEQFF
TGTGCCAGCAGCTTTGGGGCGGGGGGGCCGAGGAATGAGCAGTTCTTC
>TRBV6-5|NA|TRBJ1-1|NA
CASSSQGENTEAFF
TGTGCCAGCAGTTCACAGGGTGAGAACACTGAAGCTTTCTTT
>TRBV7-3|NA|TRBJ2-5|TRBD1
CASSLTGGTETQYF
TGTGCCAGCAGCTTGACAGGGGGTACGGAGACCCAGTACTTC
>TRBV19|NA|TRBJ1-5|TRBD1
CASSIRTGGDGQPQHF
TGTGCCAGTAGTATACGTACAGGGGGCGATGGTCAGCCCCAGCATTTT
>TRBV7-9|NA|TRBJ2-6|TRBD1
CASSPDRVTLPGANVLTF
TGTGCCAGCAGCCCGGACAGGGTAACTCTCCCTGGGGCCAACGTCCTGACTTTC
>TRBV29-1|NA|TRBJ2-1|NA
CSVHFYNEQFF
TGCAGCGTTCATTTCTACAATGAGCAGTTCTTC
>TRBV2|NA|TRBJ2-7|NA
CASRGVSYEQYF
TGTGCCAGCAGAGGGGTTTCCTACGAGCAGTACTTC
>TRBV2|NA|TRBJ1-2|TRBD1
CASSWGQAINYGYTF
TGTGCCAGCAGTTGGGGACAGGCGATAAACTATGGCTACACCTTC
>TRBV27|NA|TRBJ1-1|NA
CASSSPYRDGFTEAFF
TGTGCCAGCAGTTCTCCTTACAGGGACGGATTTACTGAAGCTTTCTTT
>TRBV3-1/TRBV3-2|NA|TRBJ1-5|NA
CASSSTDQPQHF
TGTGCCAGTTCCTCTACCGATCAGCCCCAGCATTTT